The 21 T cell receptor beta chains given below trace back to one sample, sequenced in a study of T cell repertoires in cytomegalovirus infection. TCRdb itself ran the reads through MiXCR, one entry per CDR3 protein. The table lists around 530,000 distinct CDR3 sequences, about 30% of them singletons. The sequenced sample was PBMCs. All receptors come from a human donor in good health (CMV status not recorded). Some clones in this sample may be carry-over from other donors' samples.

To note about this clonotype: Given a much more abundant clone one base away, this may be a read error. The CDR3 is CVSSPGQVNTEAFF. CDR3 DNA: TGTGTCAGCAGTCCAGGACAGGTGAACACTGAAGCTTTCTTT. The chain uses TRBV7-9 and TRBJ1-1; 7 nucleotides match TRBD1. The CDR3 runs 14 residues. Germline V gives CDR1 SEHNR, CDR2 FQNEAQ (reference sequence).

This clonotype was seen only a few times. The CDR3 DNA reads as TGTGCTAGTGGTCCCGAAACCTATCGCACTGAAGCTTTCTTT. Protein sequence: CASGPETYRTEAFF. The chain recombines TRBV12-5 with TRBJ1-1; no clear D. Germline V CDR1 and CDR2: LGHNT, FRNRAP. CDR3 length: 14 residues. V lost 5 bases, J lost 4 bases, and 14 bases lay in between.

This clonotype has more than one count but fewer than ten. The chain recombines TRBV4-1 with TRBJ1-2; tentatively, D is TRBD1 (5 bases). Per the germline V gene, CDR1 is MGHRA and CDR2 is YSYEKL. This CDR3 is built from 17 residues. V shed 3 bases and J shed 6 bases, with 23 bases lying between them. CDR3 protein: CASSQDTQEWGVHGYTF. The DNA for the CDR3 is TGCGCCAGCAGCCAGGACACCCAGGAGTGGGGGGTCCATGGCTACACCTTC.

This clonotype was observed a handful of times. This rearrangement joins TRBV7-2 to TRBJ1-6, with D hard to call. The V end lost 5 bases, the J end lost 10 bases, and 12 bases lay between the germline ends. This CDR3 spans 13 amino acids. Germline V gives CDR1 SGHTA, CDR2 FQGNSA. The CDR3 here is CASSLGGSSPLHF. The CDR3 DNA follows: TGTGCCAGCAGCCTGGGAGGGTCCTCACCCCTCCACTTT.

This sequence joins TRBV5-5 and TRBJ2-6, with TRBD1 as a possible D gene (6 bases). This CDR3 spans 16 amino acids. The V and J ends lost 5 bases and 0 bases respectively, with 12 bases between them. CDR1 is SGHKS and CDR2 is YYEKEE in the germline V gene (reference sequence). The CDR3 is CASRPGQNSGANVLTF. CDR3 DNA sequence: TGTGCCAGCAGACCTGGACAGAACTCTGGGGCCAACGTCCTGACTTTC.

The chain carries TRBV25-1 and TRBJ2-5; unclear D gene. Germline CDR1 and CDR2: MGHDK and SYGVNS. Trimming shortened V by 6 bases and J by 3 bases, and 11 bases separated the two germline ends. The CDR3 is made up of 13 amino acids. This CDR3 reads CASRGQNKETQYF. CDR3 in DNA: TGTGCCAGCAGAGGTCAGAACAAAGAGACCCAGTACTTC.

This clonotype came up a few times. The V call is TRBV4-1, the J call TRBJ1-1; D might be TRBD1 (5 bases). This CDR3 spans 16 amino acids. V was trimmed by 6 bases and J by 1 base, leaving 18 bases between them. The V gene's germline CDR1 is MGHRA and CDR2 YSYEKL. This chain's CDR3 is CASRKPGGKSNTEAFF. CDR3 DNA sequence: TGCGCCAGCAGAAAGCCGGGGGGGAAATCGAACACTGAAGCTTTCTTT.

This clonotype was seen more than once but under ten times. The CDR3 DNA is TGTGCCAGCAGGGCCGGGACTACCAATGAGCAGTTCTTC. Translated, it gives CASRAGTTNEQFF. V usage is TRBV12-3 or TRBV12-4 and J usage is TRBJ2-1; TRBD2 matches at 7 bases. Trimming cost V 6 bases and J 6 bases; bases outside gene matches: 5. The CDR3 length is 13 residues.

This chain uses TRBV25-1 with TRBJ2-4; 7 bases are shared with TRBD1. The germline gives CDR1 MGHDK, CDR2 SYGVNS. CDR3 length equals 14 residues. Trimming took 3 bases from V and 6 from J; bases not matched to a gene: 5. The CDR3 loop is CASSDLGQSNIQYF. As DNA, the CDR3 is TGTGCCAGCAGTGACCTGGGACAGTCAAACATTCAGTACTTC.

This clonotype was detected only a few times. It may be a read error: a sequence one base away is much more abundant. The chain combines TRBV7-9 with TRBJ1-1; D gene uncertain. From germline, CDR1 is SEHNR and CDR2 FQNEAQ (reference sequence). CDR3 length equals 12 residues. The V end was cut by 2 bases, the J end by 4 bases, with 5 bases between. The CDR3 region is CASSLKVTEAFF. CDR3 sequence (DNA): TGTGCCAGCAGCTTAAAGGTCACTGAAGCTTTCTTT.

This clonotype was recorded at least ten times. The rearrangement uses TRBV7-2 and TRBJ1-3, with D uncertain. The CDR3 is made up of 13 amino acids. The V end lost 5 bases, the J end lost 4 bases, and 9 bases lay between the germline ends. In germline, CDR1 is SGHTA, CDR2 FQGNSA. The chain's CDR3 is CASSPVGGNTIYF. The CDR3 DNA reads TGTGCCAGCAGCCCCGTGGGAGGAAACACCATATATTTT.

The CDR3, as DNA: TGTGCCAGCCGATTTAGACAGGTCATTAACTATGGCTACACCTTC. Amino acids: CASRFRQVINYGYTF. This chain links TRBV6-1 with TRBJ1-2; tentatively, D is TRBD1 (6 bases). V lost 8 bases, J lost 1 base, and 17 bases lay in between. Germline V gene lookup returns CDR1 MNHNS and CDR2 SASEGT. The CDR3 is 15 residues long.

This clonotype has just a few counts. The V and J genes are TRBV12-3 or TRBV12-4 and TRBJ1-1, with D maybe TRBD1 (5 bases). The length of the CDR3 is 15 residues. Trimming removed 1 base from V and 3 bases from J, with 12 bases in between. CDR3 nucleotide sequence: TGTGCCAGCAGTTTAGGGGGGGAGGGTCACACTGAAGCTTTCTTT. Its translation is CASSLGGEGHTEAFF.

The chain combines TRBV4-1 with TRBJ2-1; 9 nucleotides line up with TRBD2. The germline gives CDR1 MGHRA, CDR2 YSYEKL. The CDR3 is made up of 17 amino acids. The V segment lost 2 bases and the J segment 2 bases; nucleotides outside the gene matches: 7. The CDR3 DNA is TGCGCCAGCAGCCAACCTCGTAGCGGGAGCCCCTACAATGAGCAGTTCTTC. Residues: CASSQPRSGSPYNEQFF.

CDR3 DNA sequence: TGCGCCAGCAGCCAGTTACTTACTAGCTCCCCCTACAATGAGCAGTTCTTC. Protein sequence: CASSQLLTSSPYNEQFF. The chain links TRBV5-1 to TRBJ2-1; TRBD2 is a possible D gene (6 bases). V dropped 4 bases and J dropped 2 bases, with 19 bases sitting between them. Germline V gene lookup returns CDR1 SGHRS and CDR2 YFSETQ. CDR3 size: 17 residues.

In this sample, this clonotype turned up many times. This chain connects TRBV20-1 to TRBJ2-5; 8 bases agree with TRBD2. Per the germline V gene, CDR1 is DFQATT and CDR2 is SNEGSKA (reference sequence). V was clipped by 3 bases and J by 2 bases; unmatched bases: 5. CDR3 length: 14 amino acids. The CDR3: CSASRGLVQETQYF. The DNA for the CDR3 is TGCAGTGCTAGTCGGGGACTAGTACAAGAGACCCAGTACTTC.

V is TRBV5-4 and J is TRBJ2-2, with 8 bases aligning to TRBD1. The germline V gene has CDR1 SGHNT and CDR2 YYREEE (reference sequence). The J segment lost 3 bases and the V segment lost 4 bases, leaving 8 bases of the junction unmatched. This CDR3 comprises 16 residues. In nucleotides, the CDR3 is TGTGCCAGCAGCCCCCGACAGGGGTTGGACACCGGGGAGCTGTTTTTT. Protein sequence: CASSPRQGLDTGELFF.

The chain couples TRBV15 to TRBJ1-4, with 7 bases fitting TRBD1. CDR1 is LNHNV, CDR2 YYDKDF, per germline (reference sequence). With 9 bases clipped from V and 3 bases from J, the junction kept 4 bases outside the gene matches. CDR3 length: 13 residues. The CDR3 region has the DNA TGTGCCACGACCAGGGGGGCTAATGAAAAACTGTTTTTT. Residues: CATTRGANEKLFF.

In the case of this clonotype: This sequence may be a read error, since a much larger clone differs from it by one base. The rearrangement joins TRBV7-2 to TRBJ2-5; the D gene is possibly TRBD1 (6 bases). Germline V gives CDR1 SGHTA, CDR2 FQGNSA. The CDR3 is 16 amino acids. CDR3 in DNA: TGTGCCAGCAGCTTACAGATTCGGACAGCTCAAGAGACCCTGTACTTC. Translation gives CASSLQIRTAQETLYF.

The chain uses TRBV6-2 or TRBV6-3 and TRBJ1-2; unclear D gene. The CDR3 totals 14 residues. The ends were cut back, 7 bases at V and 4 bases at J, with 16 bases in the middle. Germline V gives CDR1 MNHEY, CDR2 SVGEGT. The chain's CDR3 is CASTDWSAGYGYTF. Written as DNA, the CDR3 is TGTGCCAGCACAGACTGGTCAGCGGGCTATGGCTACACCTTC.

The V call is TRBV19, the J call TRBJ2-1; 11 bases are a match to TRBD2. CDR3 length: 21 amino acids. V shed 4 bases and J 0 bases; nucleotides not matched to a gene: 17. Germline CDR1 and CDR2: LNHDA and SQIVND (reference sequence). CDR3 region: CASSRGPLAGGLADSYNEQFF. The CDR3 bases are TGTGCCAGTAGTAGGGGGCCCTTAGCGGGGGGACTAGCGGACTCCTACAATGAGCAGTTCTTC.